These 23 T cell receptor beta chains were sequenced from one sample in a study of blood T cell repertoires in COVID-19. Some clones are missing from TCRdb's copy, which holds only in-frame ones; the method was immunoSEQ multiplex PCR. This table holds about 210,000 clones, less than 85% found once. Sequenced input: peripheral blood. The receptors were sampled from a woman aged 80 or over with COVID-19, enrolled during active disease.

This clone was counted between two and nine times. The chain has TRBV2 and TRBJ2-7; D possibly corresponds to TRBD2 (6 bases). V lost 8 bases to trimming and J lost 5 bases, with 16 bases between them. The CDR3 is 13 amino acids. From germline, CDR1 is SNHLY and CDR2 FYNNEI. The CDR3 DNA is TGTGCCAGCGGCGCGGAGGGGAGCAACGAGCAGTACTTC. It translates to CASGAEGSNEQYF.

The chain is built from TRBV2 and TRBJ2-5; 7 nucleotides match TRBD2. Germline CDR1 reads SNHLY; CDR2 reads FYNNEI. This CDR3 spans 12 amino acids. Germline trimming cut 6 bases from V and 8 bases from J; bases unmatched to any gene: 6. CDR3 region: CASRATGGTQYF. For the CDR3, the DNA is TGTGCCAGCAGAGCAACGGGGGGTACCCAGTACTTC.

The J gene is TRBJ2-2, the V gene TRBV7-3, with D possibly TRBD1 on 5 matching bases. Germline CDR1 SGHTA, CDR2 FQGTGA. V shed 0 bases and J shed 6 bases, with 8 bases lying between them. The CDR3 totals 14 residues. The CDR3 is CASSLTQGPGELFF. In DNA form, the CDR3 reads TGTGCCAGCAGCTTAACGCAGGGTCCCGGGGAGCTGTTTTTT.

J is TRBJ1-3 and V is TRBV7-2, with D unclear. The V end was cut by 8 bases, the J end by 4 bases, with 6 bases between. CDR1 and CDR2 (germline): SGHTA, FQGNSA. This CDR3 comprises 11 residues. Here the CDR3 reads CASGGGNTIYF. Written as DNA, the CDR3 is TGTGCCAGCGGCGGAGGAAACACCATATATTTT.

The CDR3, as DNA: TGTGCCAGTAGTACCGGGACAGGGGGAGACCCCTACGAGCAGTACTTC. It is translated as CASSTGTGGDPYEQYF. The J gene is TRBJ2-7, the V gene TRBV19, with TRBD1 identical over 11 bases. V shed 4 bases, J shed 2 bases, and the junction held 7 bases outside the gene matches. Per the germline V gene, CDR1 is LNHDA and CDR2 is SQIVND (reference sequence). The CDR3 has 16 amino acids.

V gene TRBV7-3 combines with J gene TRBJ1-3; D gene uncertain. The CDR3 totals 13 residues. The V gene lost 1 base and the J gene lost 4 bases, with 5 bases spanning the gap. Germline loops: CDR1 SGHTA, CDR2 FQGTGA. The CDR3 reads CASSLIPGNTIYF. The CDR3 DNA follows: TGTGCCAGCAGCTTAATCCCAGGAAACACCATATATTTT. The whole variable domain, remainder taken from reference TRBV7-3 and TRBJ1-3, is GAGVSQTPSNKVTEKGKYVELRCDPISGHTALYWYRQSLGQGPEFLIYFQGTGAADDSGLPNDRFFAVRPEGSVSTLKIQRTERGDSAVYLCASSLIPGNTIYFGEGSWLTVV.

Worth noting for this clone: At one end the junction does not follow the germline gene, possibly because of a read error. Other DNA sequences in the same sample also yield this CDR3. The chain is built from TRBV5-6 and TRBJ2-7; a possible D gene is TRBD1 (5 bases). The CDR3 has 14 amino acids. The germline CDR1 and CDR2 sequences are SGHDT and YYEEEE. CDR3 sequence reads: CASSLGRHSYEQYF. DNA for the CDR3: TGTGCCAGCAGTTTGGGGCGACATTCATACGAGCAGTACTTC.

The rearrangement links TRBV7-3 to TRBJ2-3; a possible D gene is TRBD2 (5 bases). The CDR3 loop spans 15 amino acids. Per the germline V gene, CDR1 is SGHTA and CDR2 is FQGTGA. Between the trimmed V and J ends, which lost 7 bases and 5 bases, there was a span of 19 bases. The CDR3: CASTIPGGPGDTQYF. As DNA, the CDR3 is TGTGCCAGCACCATACCAGGAGGCCCTGGAGATACGCAGTATTTT.

This sequence joins TRBV19 and TRBJ2-7, with D possibly TRBD2 on 5 matching bases. V was trimmed by 1 base and J by 1 base, leaving 5 bases between them. Germline V CDR1 and CDR2: LNHDA, SQIVND (reference sequence). The CDR3 is 13 amino acids. The CDR3 loop reads CASSIGESYEQYF. The CDR3 region has the DNA TGTGCCAGTAGTATAGGGGAGTCCTACGAGCAGTACTTC.

A few counts support this clone. The chain couples TRBV5-6 to TRBJ1-5; D gene ambiguous. The CDR3 length is 13 residues. Germline lookup yields CDR1 SGHDT and CDR2 YYEEEE. The V end lost 3 bases, the J end lost 0 bases, and 4 bases lay between the germline ends. In DNA form, the CDR3 reads TGTGCCAGCAGCTCGGGTAGCAATCAGCCCCAGCATTTT. This gives the protein CASSSGSNQPQHF.

V usage is TRBV18 and J usage is TRBJ1-4, with D possibly being TRBD1 (6 bases). V was shortened by 0 bases and J by 6 bases, with 11 bases between the two germline ends. Germline V gene data show CDR1 as KGHSH and CDR2 as LQKENI. The CDR3 contains 15 residues. The CDR3 region has the DNA TGTGCCAGCTCACCACCTAACAGGGCGGATGAAAAACTGTTTTTT. As protein: CASSPPNRADEKLFF.

This clone was recorded only once. The chain has TRBV25-1 and TRBJ2-3; no reliable D call. Deletions cut 5 bases from V and 6 bases from J, with 12 bases between. From germline, CDR1 is MGHDK and CDR2 SYGVNS. This CDR3 is built from 13 residues. CDR3 region: CASSLGSRDTQYF. Written as DNA, the CDR3 is TGTGCCAGCAGTTTAGGAAGCAGGGATACGCAGTATTTT.

This clone has only a few counts. The chain has TRBV2 and TRBJ2-5, with 10 bases that match TRBD2. This CDR3 region has 16 residues. The germline V gene encodes CDR1 SNHLY and CDR2 FYNNEI. Trimming removed 6 bases from V and 0 bases from J; junction bases left unmatched: 7. In DNA, the CDR3 is TGTGCCAGCAGCCTAGCGGGGGCCAGGTACCAAGAGACCCAGTACTTC. Amino acids: CASSLAGARYQETQYF.

The chain combines TRBV12-3 or TRBV12-4 with TRBJ1-1; D is perhaps TRBD1 (5 bases). The CDR3 sequence is 13 residues long. Trimming removed 6 bases from V and 2 bases from J, with 10 bases in between. The CDR3 DNA reads as TGTGCCAGCAGACTACAGGCTAACACTGAAGCTTTCTTT. Its translation is CASRLQANTEAFF.

The genes are TRBV5-1 and TRBJ1-4, with 9 nucleotides matching TRBD1. The junction had 1 base not matched to a gene; V was cut back by 4 bases and J by 0 bases. This CDR3 contains 15 residues. CDR1 and CDR2 (germline): SGHRS, YFSETQ. The CDR3 sequence: CASSRDRATNEKLFF. The CDR3 nucleotides read TGCGCCAGCAGCCGGGACAGGGCAACTAATGAAAAACTGTTTTTT.

The chain carries TRBV5-1 and TRBJ2-3, with 7 bases identical to TRBD2. CDR3 size: 14 residues. Germline V CDR1 and CDR2: SGHRS, YFSETQ. The V segment lost 0 bases and the J segment 5 bases; nucleotides outside the gene matches: 3. The CDR3 DNA reads TGCGCCAGCAGCTTGGTGGGGGGGGGAGATACGCAGTATTTT. Encoded protein: CASSLVGGGDTQYF.

The V call is TRBV28, the J call TRBJ2-1, with 9 bases that match TRBD2. The CDR3 spans 14 residues. CDR1 and CDR2 (germline): MDHEN, SYDVKM. Trimming took 4 bases from V and 9 from J; bases not matched to a gene: 7. Here the CDR3 DNA reads TGTGCCAGCAGTTCCACTAGCGGGTATATTGAGCAGTTCTTC. This encodes CASSSTSGYIEQFF.

This chain joins TRBV11-1 and TRBJ1-6; a possible D gene is TRBD1 (5 bases). Germline V gene lookup returns CDR1 SGHAT and CDR2 FQDESV (reference sequence). This CDR3 spans 14 amino acids. V lost 1 base and J lost 5, with 6 bases in between. The CDR3 nucleotides are TGTGCCAGCAGCTTAGGACAGAATAATTCACCCCTCCACTTT. It specifies CASSLGQNNSPLHF.

This clone turned up a few times. The chain carries TRBV9 and TRBJ2-1; 8 bases line up with TRBD2. Per germline, CDR1 SGDLS and CDR2 YYNGEE. V trimming: 0 bases; J trimming: 12 bases; junction bases outside the gene matches: 5. The CDR3 length is 13 residues. CDR3 protein: CASSVAAGGGQFF. CDR3 nucleotides: TGTGCCAGCAGCGTAGCTGCGGGGGGCGGGCAGTTCTTC.

V and J are TRBV19 and TRBJ2-1; 10 bases are a match to TRBD1. Germline CDR1 reads LNHDA; CDR2 reads SQIVND (reference sequence). Losses at the gene ends were 7 bases for V and 6 bases for J; bases not matched to a gene: 3. This CDR3 has 13 amino acids. In nucleotides, the CDR3 is TGTGCCAGTACAGGGACAGGGGTCAATGAGCAGTTCTTC. Translation gives CASTGTGVNEQFF.

The chain uses TRBV28 and TRBJ1-5, with 7 bases that match TRBD1. Germline CDR1 is MDHEN and CDR2 is SYDVKM. J lost 1 base, V lost 5 bases, and 2 bases had no gene match. The CDR3 is 14 residues long. The CDR3 is CASSQGQSNQPQHF. CDR3 nucleotides: TGTGCCAGCAGTCAGGGACAGAGCAATCAGCCCCAGCATTTT.

V gene TRBV7-9 combines with J gene TRBJ1-1, with D perhaps TRBD1 (6 bases). The V end was cut by 5 bases, the J end by 4 bases, with 11 bases between. The CDR3 runs 13 residues. Germline lookup yields CDR1 SEHNR and CDR2 FQNEAQ (reference sequence). The CDR3, as DNA: TGTGCCAGCAGCGAAGGGGGTGGCACTGAAGCTTTCTTT. It encodes CASSEGGGTEAFF.

The CDR3 coding sequence is TGTGCCAGCAGTGCTGGGGGGACCCTAAATTCACCCCTCCACTTT. This translates into CASSAGGTLNSPLHF. This chain uses TRBV2 with TRBJ1-6, with D possibly being TRBD1 (5 bases). This CDR3 spans 15 amino acids. V was shortened by 4 bases and J by 7 bases, with 14 bases between the two germline ends. Germline CDR1 reads SNHLY; CDR2 reads FYNNEI.